This T cell receptor beta chain was sequenced during a study of cytomegalovirus exposure and HLA in healthy donors. The germline V gene has CDR1 PRHDT and CDR2 FYEKMQ (reference sequence). V was pared by 6 bases and J by 0 bases, with 13 bases of the junction left unmatched. The CDR3 spans 19 residues. The primer mix had 60 Vbeta and 13 Jbeta primers. Profiling relied on immunoSEQ multiplex PCR, and the TCRdb table lists in-frame clones only, not all of them. The repertoire holds fewer than 200,000 clones, with approximately 80% as singletons. Sequencing was done on a sample of PBMCs. The clonotype comes from a man aged 30-40 years in good health and CMV-seronegative. The chain employs TRBV13 and TRBJ2-3, with TRBD2 identical over 12 bases. In nucleotides, the CDR3 is TGTGCCAGCAGGCCTCCGGGACTAGCGGGCGTACTTAGCACAGATACGCAGTATTTT. This sequence encodes CASRPPGLAGVLSTDTQYF.